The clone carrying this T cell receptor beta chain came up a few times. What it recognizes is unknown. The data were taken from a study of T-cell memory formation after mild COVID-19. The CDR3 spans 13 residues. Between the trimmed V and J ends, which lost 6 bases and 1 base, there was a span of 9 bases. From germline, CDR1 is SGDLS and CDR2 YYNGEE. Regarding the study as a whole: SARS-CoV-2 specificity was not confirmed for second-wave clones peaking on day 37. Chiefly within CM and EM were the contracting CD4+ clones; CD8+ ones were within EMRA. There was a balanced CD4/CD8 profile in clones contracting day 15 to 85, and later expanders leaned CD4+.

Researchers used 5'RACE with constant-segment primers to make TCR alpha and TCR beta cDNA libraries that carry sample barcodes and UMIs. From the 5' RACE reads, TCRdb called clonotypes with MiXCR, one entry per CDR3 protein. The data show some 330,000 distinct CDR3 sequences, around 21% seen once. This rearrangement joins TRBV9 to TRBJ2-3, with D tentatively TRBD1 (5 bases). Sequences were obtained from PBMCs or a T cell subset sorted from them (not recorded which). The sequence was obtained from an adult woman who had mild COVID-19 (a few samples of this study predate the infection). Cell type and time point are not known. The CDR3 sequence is CASTPRGTDTQYF. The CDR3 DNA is TGTGCCAGCACCCCCAGGGGCACAGATACGCAGTATTTT.